This T cell receptor (beta chain) was profiled in a study of blood T cell repertoires in COVID-19. Study details: Italy, Spain and the United States were the sources of the convalescent and acute COVID-19 samples. In each case, the material was cDNA or gDNA derived from T cells, B-cell-depleted T cells, or PBMCs.

In the study's own analysis: Amplification from reference gene primers served as the basis for estimated nucleated cell counts. Generated by immunoSEQ multiplex PCR, the TCRdb table keeps only in-frame clones and is missing some. The V and J calls and clone size are taken from that table; D and trimming were inferred from the DNA. Here the sample spans over 250,000 clones, around 82% being singletons. The CDR3 is 16 residues long. The germline V gene encodes CDR1 MNHEY and CDR2 SVGEGT. Trimming took 6 bases from V and 1 from J, leaving 16 bases between them. This chain connects TRBV6-2 or TRBV6-3 to TRBJ1-3, with unresolved D. Sequencing was carried out using peripheral blood. This TCR was recovered from a woman aged 50 to 60 who had recovered from COVID-19. As DNA, the CDR3 is TGTGCCAGCAGCCGGAGAGGGAGAGGGTCTGGAAACACCATATATTTT. Amino acids: CASSRRGRGSGNTIYF.